This T cell receptor beta chain was obtained from a study of memory CD4+ T cells and cytomegalovirus serostatus. Study-level results: About 40% of the roughly 150 known CMV-associated TCRbeta sequences appeared in CD4+ memory. The CMV-associated TCR signature appears largely within the CD4+ memory repertoire.

The sort gate was single viable CD3+CD4+CD8-CD45RO+ cells for memory CD4+ T cells. Donors' CMV status reflects serum IgG against pp150, pp28, p38, p52. Positive selection with CD4 microbeads enriched total CD4+ T cells. Sequencing used immunoSEQ multiplex PCR; TCRdb keeps in-frame clones, though not all of them. The table lists approximately 52,000 clones, 78% of them singletons, with approximately 0.71% in the top ten. Germline V gene sequence: CDR1 KGHSH, CDR2 LQKENI. Trimming removed 6 bases at V and 7 bases at J, with 12 bases between. The CDR3 has 12 residues. For this clone: The target antigen is unknown.

The sequencing sample was made of memory CD4+ T cells from blood. This TCR was sampled from an adult in good health and CMV-seronegative. This chain joins TRBV18 and TRBJ1-1; D is possibly TRBD1 (5 bases). The CDR3 region is CASSRPQGEAFF. In DNA, the CDR3 is TGTGCCAGCTCTCGACCTCAGGGTGAAGCTTTCTTT.